The 21 T cell receptor beta chains in this list originate from one sample, sequenced in a study of blood T cell repertoires in COVID-19. Sequencing was performed with immunoSEQ multiplex PCR; in TCRdb, only in-frame clones are kept and a portion is missing. The data hold 75,000 to 90,000 clones, with around four fifths observed a single time. The sample was peripheral blood. Receptors were obtained from an elderly man with active or convalescent COVID-19.

The rearrangement links TRBV4-1 to TRBJ2-5, with a weak D call TRBD2 (5 bases). Germline V gene lookup returns CDR1 MGHRA and CDR2 YSYEKL. Trimming left V 1 base short and J 2 bases short, with 11 bases between. CDR3 size: 15 residues. Here the CDR3 reads CASSQVRGNQETQYF. The CDR3 nucleotides read TGCGCCAGCAGCCAAGTACGGGGTAATCAAGAGACCCAGTACTTC.

This clone was seen once. V and J are TRBV27 and TRBJ1-5; no reliable D call. The CDR3 runs 13 residues. Germline V lookup: CDR1 MNHEY, CDR2 SMNVEV (reference sequence). Trimming left V 7 bases short and J 7 bases short, with 14 bases between. The chain's CDR3 is CASTKTRGQPQHF. CDR3 coding DNA: TGTGCCAGCACCAAAACCCGGGGACAGCCCCAGCATTTT.

This clone was observed once. The rearrangement links TRBV4-2 to TRBJ1-4; tentatively, D is TRBD1 (5 bases). The CDR3 spans 17 residues. Trimming cost V 6 bases and J 0 bases, with 17 bases left between them. Germline lookup yields CDR1 LGHNA and CDR2 YNFKEQ. The CDR3 reads CASRLVSGGATNEKLFF. CDR3 in DNA: TGTGCCAGCAGATTAGTATCCGGGGGGGCAACTAATGAAAAACTGTTTTTT.

This clone was counted between two and nine times. The chain employs TRBV4-1 and TRBJ2-3, with D perhaps matching TRBD2 (6 bases). The CDR3 has 19 residues. V lost 1 base and J 0 bases, leaving 20 bases between the germline ends. CDR1 MGHRA and CDR2 YSYEKL come from the germline V gene. CDR3 sequence (DNA): TGCGCCAGCAGCCAAGTTATTTCCGTTCGGCGGGGCAGCACAGATACGCAGTATTTT. Translating gives CASSQVISVRRGSTDTQYF.

This chain connects TRBV11-2 to TRBJ1-1, with TRBD1 matching over 7 bases. The CDR3 extends over 17 amino acids. The J segment lost 4 bases and the V segment lost 4 bases, leaving 15 bases of the junction unmatched. From germline, CDR1 is SGHAT and CDR2 FQNNGV. CDR3 bases: TGTGCCAGCAGCTCCACATGGTCGCAGGGGGTAAGCACTGAAGCTTTCTTT. This encodes CASSSTWSQGVSTEAFF.

V and J are TRBV3-1 (or the pseudogene TRBV3-2) and TRBJ1-5; no clear D gene. CDR3 length: 15 residues. CDR1 is LGHDT, CDR2 YNNKEL, per germline (reference sequence). V shed 1 base and J shed 4 bases, with 11 bases lying between them. The CDR3 DNA follows: TGTGCCAGCAGCCAAGGGGCGACACCTAATCAGCCCCAGCATTTT. Translating gives CASSQGATPNQPQHF.

The CDR3 loop reads CASSEPGGIDTGELFF. DNA for the CDR3: TGTGCCAGCAGTGAACCCGGGGGAATTGACACCGGGGAGCTGTTTTTT. V is TRBV6-1 and J is TRBJ2-2, with a tentative D call TRBD2 (6 bases). This CDR3 has 16 amino acids. CDR1 and CDR2 (germline): MNHNS, SASEGT. Trimming cost V 2 bases and J 3 bases, with 13 bases left between them.

The chain carries TRBV6-6 and TRBJ2-1; 10 bases line up with TRBD2. The V gene end was trimmed by 5 bases and the J gene end by 0 bases; junction bases not matched to a gene: 19. CDR3 size: 21 residues. Germline assignment: CDR1 MNHNY and CDR2 SVGAGI (reference sequence). The CDR3 DNA follows: TGTGCCAGCAGTCTACCAACGCTCGGACCTAGCGGGGGCAGCTCCTACAATGAGCAGTTCTTC. This gives the protein CASSLPTLGPSGGSSYNEQFF.

V is TRBV12-3 or TRBV12-4 and J is TRBJ2-1; D perhaps matches TRBD2 (5 bases). V was shortened by 5 bases and J by 14 bases, with 16 bases between the two germline ends. The CDR3 extends over 12 amino acids. The DNA of the CDR3 is TGTGCCAGCAGTCCGGACTCCTGGGCTGAGTTCTTC. Protein sequence: CASSPDSWAEFF.

The chain links TRBV11-2 to TRBJ1-4; 8 bases fit TRBD1. CDR1 and CDR2 from the germline V gene are SGHAT and FQNNGV. This CDR3 spans 15 amino acids. With 5 bases clipped from V and 8 bases from J, the junction kept 10 bases outside the gene matches. The CDR3 coding sequence is TGTGCCAGCAGCCCGCCACAGGGGGTGGGAGAAAAACTGTTTTTT. This encodes CASSPPQGVGEKLFF.

The chain uses TRBV2 and TRBJ2-7; D is uncertain. Trimming removed 7 bases at V and 4 bases at J, with 17 bases between. Germline lookup yields CDR1 SNHLY and CDR2 FYNNEI. This CDR3 region has 14 residues. As DNA, the CDR3 is TGTGCCAGCACCCAAGGCACAGACGTTTACGAGCAGTACGTC. This translates into CASTQGTDVYEQYV.

The rearrangement links TRBV2 to TRBJ2-2; TRBD1 is a possible D gene (5 bases). The germline V and J ends were trimmed by 4 bases and 0 bases, with 6 bases remaining between them. Germline V gene sequence: CDR1 SNHLY, CDR2 FYNNEI. This CDR3 has 14 amino acids. The CDR3 nucleotides are TGTGCCAGCAGTGGGACAACGAACACCGGGGAGCTGTTTTTT. Translated: CASSGTTNTGELFF.

The chain employs TRBV25-1 and TRBJ1-1, with 11 nucleotides matching TRBD1. The length of the CDR3 is 15 residues. Germline CDR1 reads MGHDK; CDR2 reads SYGVNS. With V trimmed by 6 bases and J by 11 bases, 14 bases remained unmatched. CDR3 protein: CASRPPGPGQGGAFF. DNA of the CDR3: TGTGCCAGCAGGCCCCCCGGTCCGGGACAGGGGGGCGCTTTCTTT. Full variable domain (outside the CDR3, taken from reference TRBV25-1 and TRBJ1-1): EADIYQTPRYLVIGTGKKITLECSQTMGHDKMYWYQQDPGMELHLIHYSYGVNSTEKGDLSSESTVSRIRTEHFPLTLESARPSHTSQYLCASRPPGPGQGGAFFGQGTRLTVV.

This clone has just a few counts. The rearrangement links TRBV3-1 (or the pseudogene TRBV3-2) to TRBJ2-1; 8 bases map to TRBD1. The germline CDR1 and CDR2 sequences are LGHDT and YNNKEL (reference sequence). CDR3 length equals 17 residues. Trimming removed 1 base from V and 2 bases from J; junction bases left unmatched: 7. The CDR3 loop reads CASSQGTGQGPYNEQFF. The CDR3 DNA follows: TGTGCCAGCAGCCAAGGGACCGGACAGGGTCCCTACAATGAGCAGTTCTTC.

The gene calls are TRBV3-1 (or the pseudogene TRBV3-2) and TRBJ2-2; 9 nucleotides agree with TRBD1. V gave up 4 bases and J gave up 5 bases; unmatched junction bases: 8. The CDR3 covers 16 residues. CDR1 is LGHDT, CDR2 YNNKEL, per germline (reference sequence). CDR3 DNA: TGTGCCAGCAGCCTCCACAGGGGGCGACGGACCGGGGAGCTGTTTTTT. It codes for CASSLHRGRRTGELFF.

The gene calls are TRBV10-1 and TRBJ1-1; TRBD1 agrees at 7 bases. CDR1 WNHNN and CDR2 SYGVQD come from the germline V gene (reference sequence). With 5 bases clipped from V and 3 bases from J, the junction kept 6 bases outside the gene matches. This CDR3 has 14 residues. Written as DNA, the CDR3 is TGCGCCAGCAGTAAAACAGGGGCTGACACTGAAGCTTTCTTT. Its protein product is CASSKTGADTEAFF.

The J gene is TRBJ2-7, the V gene TRBV30; 10 bases fit TRBD2. V was clipped by 4 bases and J by 4 bases; unmatched bases: 13. This CDR3 is 16 amino acids long. The germline gives CDR1 GTSNPN, CDR2 SVGIG (reference sequence). The CDR3 sequence is CAWTALVAGGIYEQYV. The CDR3 DNA sequence: TGTGCCTGGACGGCCCTCGTAGCGGGGGGCATATACGAGCAGTACGTC.

The V and J genes are TRBV5-1 and TRBJ1-1; a weak D match, TRBD1 (5 bases). The length of the CDR3 is 17 residues. Germline lookup yields CDR1 SGHRS and CDR2 YFSETQ. With 4 bases removed from V and 4 bases from J, the gap between germline ends came to 23 bases. The CDR3 reads CASSRLSGGVASTEAFF. Written as DNA, the CDR3 is TGCGCCAGCAGCCGTTTGTCCGGGGGAGTGGCAAGCACTGAAGCTTTCTTT.

The chain is built from TRBV10-1 and TRBJ2-1; TRBD1 might be the D (5 bases). Trimming removed 4 bases at V and 3 bases at J, with 13 bases between. The CDR3 is 15 amino acids. The germline V gene encodes CDR1 WNHNN and CDR2 SYGVQD (reference sequence). This chain's CDR3 is CASSVGRANYNEQFF. In nucleotides, the CDR3 is TGCGCCAGCAGTGTGGGGCGCGCCAACTACAATGAGCAGTTCTTC.

The chain couples TRBV7-3 to TRBJ2-2; weak D call: TRBD2 (6 bases). The V end lost 8 bases, the J end lost 0 bases, and 7 bases lay between the germline ends. The CDR3 runs to 13 residues. Germline values: CDR1 SGHTA, CDR2 FQGTGA. The CDR3 spells CASGRPNTGELFF. In DNA, the CDR3 is TGTGCCAGCGGGAGGCCGAACACCGGGGAGCTGTTTTTT.

This clone has only a few counts. Because the CDR3's place on the DNA is in doubt, the DNA is left out and the CDR3 is given as listed by TCRdb. The J gene is TRBJ2-3, the V gene TRBV2; the D segment call TRBD2 is taken from the table without a DNA check. Looked up from germline, CDR1 is SNHLY and CDR2 is FYNNEI. Including both end residues, the CDR3 is 15 amino acids long. The CDR3 is CASSILGGGTDTQYF.